This entry lists 31 T cell receptor beta chains sequenced from one sample in a study of T cells after yellow fever vaccination. TCRdb reprocessed the 5' RACE reads via MiXCR and lists one record per CDR3 protein. The sample yields roughly 500,000 distinct CDR3 sequences, 15% to 20% seen once. Source: PBMCs, taken 15 days after the yellow fever booster vaccination. The receptors were gathered from a young man who received the YFV17D yellow fever vaccine.

A few counts support this clonotype. The chain is built from TRBV20-1 and TRBJ2-3, with 9 bases lining up with TRBD1. Germline V CDR1 and CDR2: DFQATT, SNEGSKA (reference sequence). CDR3 length equals 17 residues. Trimming at V came to 5 bases and at J to 1 base, leaving 13 bases not matched to a gene. The DNA for the CDR3 is TGCAGTGCTCCCCCAGCTTCTAACAGGGGGCGCACAGATACGCAGTATTTT. Its translation is CSAPPASNRGRTDTQYF.

As concerns this clonotype: One end of the junction varies from germline; a read error may be responsible. CDR3: CCARGLAGVRGSYNEQFF. Here the CDR3 DNA reads TGCTGTGCTAGAGGACTAGCGGGAGTCAGGGGCTCCTACAATGAGCAGTTCTTC. This sequence joins TRBV20-1 and TRBJ2-1; 13 nucleotides line up with TRBD2. The germline V gene encodes CDR1 DFQATT and CDR2 SNEGSKA (reference sequence). The CDR3 loop spans 18 amino acids.

This CDR3 is CASRETTNYGYTF. CDR3 coding DNA: TGTGCCAGCAGGGAGACTACTAACTATGGCTACACCTTC. This chain links TRBV6-1 with TRBJ1-2; no clear D gene. V was clipped by 6 bases and J by 0 bases, with 8 bases between them. Germline assignment: CDR1 MNHNS and CDR2 SASEGT. CDR3 length: 13 amino acids.

This chain connects TRBV7-2 to TRBJ2-3; no clear D. Per the germline V gene, CDR1 is SGHTA and CDR2 is FQGNSA. The CDR3 contains 16 residues. Trimming removed 3 bases at V and 5 bases at J, with 18 bases between. As DNA, the CDR3 is TGTGCCAGCAGCTTGGGTATTGTCCGGGTGGTAGATACGCAGTATTTT. Its protein is CASSLGIVRVVDTQYF.

The rearrangement links TRBV21-1 to TRBJ1-2; TRBD1, as called in the table, went unchecked against the DNA. TRBV21-1 constitutes a pseudogene. The CDR3 spans 15 residues. The chain's CDR3 is CASSTGGGQGYGYTF. CDR3 in DNA: TGTGCCAGCAGCACCGGCGGGGGACAGGGCTATGGCTACACCTTC.

V is TRBV3-1 and J is TRBJ2-2; 9 bases are shared with TRBD2. Germline assignment: CDR1 LGHDT and CDR2 YNNKEL (reference sequence). The CDR3 has 16 amino acids. V shed 1 base, J shed 4 bases, and the junction held 4 bases outside the gene matches. The CDR3 region has the DNA TGTGCCAGCAGCCAAGTGTCTAGCGGGGCCACCGGGGAGCTGTTTTTT. It specifies CASSQVSSGATGELFF.

The rearrangement uses TRBV18 and TRBJ2-1; no definite D call. CDR1 KGHSH and CDR2 LQKENI come from the germline V gene. The length of the CDR3 is 14 residues. V lost 2 bases and J 8 bases, leaving 13 bases between the germline ends. The CDR3 region is CASSPGIVADEQFF. CDR3 sequence (DNA): TGTGCCAGCTCACCAGGGATCGTAGCCGATGAGCAGTTCTTC.

The chain carries TRBV6-5 and TRBJ2-1, with TRBD2 matching 7 bases. This CDR3 region has 15 residues. The germline CDR1 and CDR2 sequences are MNHEY and SVGAGI. Trimming cost V 2 bases and J 7 bases; bases outside gene matches: 8. DNA for the CDR3: TGTGCCAGCAGTTACGGGAGGGAGCTTTCGAATGAGCAGTTCTTC. The encoded protein is CASSYGRELSNEQFF.

This clonotype was seen a few times. V usage is TRBV12-3 or TRBV12-4 and J usage is TRBJ2-3, with 8 bases identical to TRBD2. V trimming: 4 bases; J trimming: 4 bases; junction bases outside the gene matches: 4. CDR3 length: 14 amino acids. CDR3 bases: TGTGCCAGCAGTTGGCGGGAGGTGTCAGATACGCAGTATTTT. Protein sequence: CASSWREVSDTQYF.

The sample holds a few counts of this clonotype. The V and J genes are TRBV6-1 and TRBJ2-2; TRBD1 or TRBD2 may be the D gene (5 bases each). V was shortened by 6 bases and J by 7 bases, with 18 bases between the two germline ends. The germline gives CDR1 MNHNS, CDR2 SASEGT. The CDR3 has 15 amino acids. The CDR3 loop reads CASSFNRDPLGELFF. The CDR3 nucleotides read TGTGCCAGCAGCTTTAACCGGGACCCTCTCGGGGAGCTGTTTTTT.

This clonotype has a handful of counts. This rearrangement joins TRBV15 to TRBJ1-2; D remains unclear. The CDR3 is 14 amino acids. V gave up 0 bases and J gave up 2 bases, with 7 bases separating them. Germline CDR1 LNHNV, CDR2 YYDKDF (reference sequence). This chain's CDR3 is CATSRDRVNYGYTF. The CDR3 DNA is TGTGCCACCAGCAGAGATCGGGTAAACTATGGCTACACCTTC.

This clonotype was observed a handful of times. The chain has TRBV7-6 and TRBJ2-3, with 14 bases lining up with TRBD2. The CDR3 has 17 residues. Germline V CDR1 and CDR2: SGHVS, FNYEAQ. V trimming: 6 bases; J trimming: 4 bases; junction bases outside the gene matches: 9. As DNA, the CDR3 is TGTGCCAGCAGTTCACGACTAGCGGGAGGGTACGCAGATACGCAGTATTTT. Protein sequence: CASSSRLAGGYADTQYF.

The J gene is TRBJ2-1, the V gene TRBV27; TRBD2 matches at 12 bases. Unmatched junction bases numbered 8, after V lost 7 bases and J lost 7 bases. There are 15 residues in the CDR3. CDR1 and CDR2 (germline): MNHEY, SMNVEV (reference sequence). CDR3 sequence (DNA): TGTGCCAGCACCCAACCGGGACTAGCGGGTAATGAGCAGTTCTTC. It encodes CASTQPGLAGNEQFF.

The J gene is TRBJ2-7, the V gene TRBV7-2, with TRBD2 identical over 8 bases. The germline CDR1 and CDR2 sequences are SGHTA and FQGNSA. This CDR3 has 14 residues. J gave up 6 bases and V 1 base, and 5 bases lay outside the gene matches. The CDR3 loop is CASSLGAAGVEQYF. The CDR3 region has the DNA TGTGCCAGCAGCTTAGGAGCAGCGGGAGTCGAGCAGTACTTC.

The chain employs TRBV13 and TRBJ2-7; either TRBD1 or TRBD2 may supply D (5 bases each). The CDR3 spans 13 residues. Germline CDR1 reads PRHDT; CDR2 reads FYEKMQ (reference sequence). Trimming stripped 5 bases from V and 6 bases from J, with 14 bases between. The CDR3 region is CASSPGPGAEQYF. For the CDR3, the DNA is TGTGCCAGCAGCCCGGGACCCGGGGCCGAGCAGTACTTC.

A few counts support this clonotype. This chain links TRBV12-3 or TRBV12-4 with TRBJ2-3; 7 bases align to TRBD2. The CDR3 consists of 18 residues. With 3 bases clipped from V and 0 bases from J, the junction kept 12 bases outside the gene matches. CDR3 sequence (DNA): TGTGCCAGCAGTTTCACTAGCGCTCTCCCCTCTAGCACAGATACGCAGTATTTT. Protein: CASSFTSALPSSTDTQYF.

J is TRBJ2-1 and V is TRBV7-8, with TRBD2 as a possible D gene (5 bases). V lost 5 bases to trimming and J lost 4 bases, with 15 bases between them. Germline CDR1 and CDR2: SGHVS and FQNEAQ. This CDR3 has 15 residues. The CDR3 DNA reads TGTGCCAGCAGCCCTTCCGGGGTTTCATACAATGAGCAGTTCTTC. It encodes CASSPSGVSYNEQFF.

There are a few counts of this clonotype. The chain joins TRBV24-1 to TRBJ1-1; no reliable D call. Trimming stripped 3 bases from V and 10 bases from J, with 11 bases between. The germline V gene has CDR1 KGHDR and CDR2 SFDVKD. The CDR3 sequence is 12 residues long. Here the CDR3 reads CATSDDGKGAFF. The CDR3 DNA reads as TGTGCCACCAGTGATGATGGGAAAGGAGCTTTCTTT.

This clonotype was detected only a few times. The genes are TRBV12-3 or TRBV12-4 and TRBJ2-5; D possibly matches TRBD1 or TRBD2 (6 bases each). The CDR3 consists of 14 residues. V was shortened by 1 base and J by 7 bases, with 13 bases between the two germline ends. CDR3 loop: CASSLGGARVTQYF. CDR3 sequence (DNA): TGTGCCAGCAGTTTAGGGGGGGCGCGCGTGACCCAGTACTTC.

This clonotype has only a few counts. The V gene is TRBV2, the J gene TRBJ2-7, with D perhaps TRBD1 (5 bases). CDR1 is SNHLY, CDR2 FYNNEI, per germline. The CDR3 has 18 residues. Deletions cut 6 bases from V and 0 bases from J, with 24 bases between. Here the CDR3 reads CASRDSKVRGESSYEQYF. As DNA, the CDR3 is TGTGCCAGCAGAGACTCGAAGGTAAGGGGCGAAAGCTCCTACGAGCAGTACTTC.

This clonotype was detected only a few times. V gene TRBV12-3 or TRBV12-4 combines with J gene TRBJ2-1, with 7 positions matching TRBD2. There are 16 residues in the CDR3. V lost 6 bases to trimming and J lost 8 bases; unmatched junction nucleotides: 16. The CDR3 DNA is TGTGCCAGCAGCCCCCCGGGGTGGACGGGAGGTCATGAGCAGTTCTTC. It encodes CASSPPGWTGGHEQFF.

The chain is built from TRBV7-6 and TRBJ2-7, with D perhaps being TRBD1 or TRBD2 (6 bases each). The CDR3 length is 15 residues. V was trimmed by 10 bases and J by 5 bases, leaving 24 bases between them. Germline loops: CDR1 SGHVS, CDR2 FNYEAQ. The CDR3 DNA reads TGTGCCACCTCCTTAAGTGCAGGGGAGGTCAACGAGCAGTACTTC. Protein product: CATSLSAGEVNEQYF. The full variable domain, in which reference TRBV7-6 and TRBJ2-7 provide the parts outside the CDR3, is GAGVSQSPRYKVTKRGQDVALRCDPISGHVSLYWYRQALGQGPEFLTYFNYEAQQDKSGLPNDRFSAERPEGSISTLTIQRTEQRDSAMYRCATSLSAGEVNEQYFGPGTRLTVT.

The chain employs TRBV20-1 and TRBJ2-7; D gene unclear. Trimming left V 6 bases short and J 3 bases short, with 12 bases between. CDR3 length equals 12 residues. CDR1 is DFQATT, CDR2 SNEGSKA, per germline (reference sequence). The CDR3 DNA reads as TGCAGTGCCCCGCGCACGGACTACGAGCAGTACTTC. Its translation: CSAPRTDYEQYF.

In DNA form, the CDR3 reads TGCAGTGCAGACCCTCGGGTCCCAGATACGCAGTATTTT. This codes for CSADPRVPDTQYF. V gene TRBV20-1 combines with J gene TRBJ2-3, with D unresolved. Trimming removed 6 bases from V and 4 bases from J, with 14 bases in between. Per germline, CDR1 DFQATT and CDR2 SNEGSKA (reference sequence). CDR3 length: 13 residues.

This clonotype has a handful of counts. The chain carries TRBV5-1 and TRBJ2-3; maybe TRBD2 (6 bases). Trimming took 0 bases from V and 5 from J, leaving 13 bases between them. Germline values: CDR1 SGHRS, CDR2 YFSETQ. CDR3 size: 15 residues. CDR3 residues: CASSLDPGVIDTQYF. In DNA form, the CDR3 reads TGCGCCAGCAGCTTGGATCCGGGAGTGATAGATACGCAGTATTTT.

The chain joins TRBV24-1 to TRBJ2-5; tentatively, D is TRBD1 (6 bases). V was pared by 4 bases and J by 7 bases, with 15 bases between. The CDR3 length is 14 residues. Germline V gene data show CDR1 as KGHDR and CDR2 as SFDVKD. CDR3 sequence: CATSDRQVMGTQYF. CDR3 bases: TGTGCCACCAGTGACCGACAGGTGATGGGGACCCAGTACTTC.

The J gene is TRBJ2-7, the V gene TRBV29-1; the D is unclear. This CDR3 spans 12 amino acids. Germline V gives CDR1 SQVTM, CDR2 ANQGSEA. V shed 3 bases and J shed 6 bases, with 12 bases lying between them. CDR3 residues: CSVEFSGPEQYF. CDR3 nucleotide sequence: TGCAGCGTTGAGTTCTCAGGTCCCGAGCAGTACTTC.

Only a few counts were recorded for this clonotype. The genes are TRBV20-1 and TRBJ2-7; 9 bases fit TRBD2. The germline CDR1 and CDR2 sequences are DFQATT and SNEGSKA (reference sequence). CDR3 length: 14 amino acids. The V gene end was trimmed by 1 base and the J gene end by 6 bases; junction bases not matched to a gene: 7. Here the CDR3 DNA reads TGCAGTGCTAGAGCGGGTAAGACTAGCGGCGAGCAGTACTTC. Translating it yields CSARAGKTSGEQYF.

This clonotype was counted a few times. The rearrangement joins TRBV7-9 to TRBJ2-1; 8 bases align to TRBD2. Germline V gives CDR1 SEHNR, CDR2 FQNEAQ (reference sequence). Trimming took 5 bases from V and 6 from J; bases not matched to a gene: 6. This CDR3 is 14 amino acids long. The CDR3 DNA is TGTGCCAGCAGCCGGACTAGCCCCCCCAATGAGCAGTTCTTC. This encodes CASSRTSPPNEQFF.

J is TRBJ2-5 and V is TRBV7-2; D not certain. Germline lookup yields CDR1 SGHTA and CDR2 FQGNSA. Trimming left V 3 bases short and J 7 bases short, with 18 bases between. CDR3 length equals 15 residues. The CDR3 here is CASSFPTVGSGTQYF. The CDR3 DNA reads as TGTGCCAGCAGCTTCCCTACAGTGGGAAGTGGGACCCAGTACTTC.

This clonotype was seen more than once but under ten times. The rearrangement joins TRBV14 to TRBJ2-1, with D possibly being TRBD1 or TRBD2 (5 bases each). The V gene lost 0 bases and the J gene lost 14 bases, with 14 bases spanning the gap. This CDR3 is built from 13 residues. Per germline, CDR1 SGHDN and CDR2 FVKESK. Here the CDR3 DNA reads TGTGCCAGCAGCCAAGATCGGGGAGACAGAGAGTTCTTC. It codes for CASSQDRGDREFF.